The table lists the clone carrying this T cell receptor beta chain with a few counts. Its antigen is as yet unknown. The sample comes from a study of cytomegalovirus exposure and HLA in healthy donors. Study outcomes and limitations: A later analysis linked around 17,000 TCR beta sequences to HLA alleles at 0.05 false discovery rate. A later analysis linked a missense variant in DCLRE1C to the trimming of TCR beta V and J genes.

Each of the donors was a healthy bone marrow donor. The PCR contained 60 Vbeta and 13 Jbeta primers. As originally analysed: As a later analysis found, there were around 86 million unique TCR beta chains, of which approximately 10 million were shared. The data were produced by immunoSEQ multiplex PCR, yet TCRdb's version contains in-frame clones alone and is incomplete. Clone size and the V and J calls come from that table; the DNA yielded D and trimming. The sample contains approximately 200,000 clones, approximately 80% of which appear only once. Sequenced sample: PBMCs. The sequence derives from a woman aged 25 to 39 in good health and CMV-seropositive.

The CDR3 region has the DNA TGCAGCGTAGGTGGACGTGCGGGGATGTTTGCTTTCTTT. Its translation is CSVGGRAGMFAFF. This chain links TRBV29-1 with TRBJ1-1, with no clear D. Looked up from germline, CDR1 is SQVTM and CDR2 is ANQGSEA. CDR3 length equals 13 residues. V lost 6 bases and J 11 bases, leaving 22 bases between the germline ends.